These T cell receptor beta chains were read from a single sample in a study of blood T cell repertoires in COVID-19. Clones were sequenced by immunoSEQ multiplex PCR, and TCRdb holds only the in-frame ones, with some missing. The sample lists some 180,000 clones; approximately 80% were seen once. Sequenced material: peripheral blood. These receptors were taken from a woman aged 40 to 50 with COVID-19, enrolled during active disease. Both conserved end residues are trimmed from each CDR3. Clone size is not always given. Where it is, it says once, few, many or a class for expanded clones.

NA | TRBJ2-7 | TRBV28 | ASSLAGEMNEQY
many | TRBJ2-7 | TRBV14 | ASSLGPVRYEQY
NA | TRBJ2-2 | TRBV15 | ATSGDRAGELF
once | TRBJ2-2 | TRBV6-5 | ASIPGGPNTGELF
NA | TRBJ2-2 | TRBV14 | ASRRTGTTTTGELF
NA | TRBJ2-7 | TRBV27 | ASSYGTGFSYEQY
NA | TRBJ2-7 | TRBV5-1 | ASSLTDYEQY
NA | TRBJ1-1 | TRBV9 | ASSRGRNTEAF
NA | TRBJ1-2 | TRBV19 | ASSTGTLNYGYT
NA | TRBJ1-2 | TRBV6-6 | ASSYSGQGAEGYT
NA | TRBJ1-1 | TRBV7-2 | ASSLGTGSTEAF
few | TRBJ1-4 | TRBV14 | ASSQVIRTEDEKLF
NA | TRBJ2-4 | TRBV6-5 | ASRRQGAQNIQY
once | TRBJ2-7 | TRBV3-1/TRBV3-2 | ASSQERASGSPEQY
few | TRBJ2-3 | TRBV11-2 | ASSLVRGISTDTQY
NA | TRBJ1-5 | TRBV7-8 | ASSPQGSNQPQH
NA | TRBJ1-5 | TRBV28 | ASTAHLVGNQPQH
NA | TRBJ2-7 | TRBV6-5 | ATRLTGVYEQY
NA | TRBJ2-1 | TRBV6-1 | ASSEIAGGPNEQF
NA | TRBJ1-4 | TRBV6-1 | ASSAQGSLFLLGKLF
once | TRBJ2-6 | TRBV11-3 | ASSPGGAGANVLT
NA | TRBJ2-4 | TRBV29-1 | SVAATGENIQY
once | TRBJ1-1 | TRBV6-5 | ASGGPKTEAF
few | TRBJ1-6 | TRBV25-1 | ASSDPGREYNSPLH
NA | TRBJ2-2 | TRBV7-9 | ATQGTNTGELF
few | TRBJ1-5 | TRBV10-2 | ASRTGGSNQPQH
few | TRBJ2-4 | TRBV19 | ASSSRNIQY
NA | TRBJ1-4 | TRBV9 | ASSVYRSPNEKLF
once | TRBJ2-3 | TRBV7-8 | ASSAVPDTQY
NA | TRBJ1-6 | TRBV19 | ASSIGGFGSPLH
few | TRBJ1-1 | TRBV11-1 | ASRIGTGRDTEAF
NA | TRBJ2-1 | TRBV19 | ASSQRESVSNEQF